This T cell receptor beta chain was found in a study of CD8+ T cells in alopecia areata. Germline assignment: CDR1 MNHEY and CDR2 SVGAGI. The CDR3 covers 15 residues. Trimming took 4 bases from V and 4 from J; bases not matched to a gene: 2. Investigators isolated RNA and reverse transcribed it into cDNA to act as the sequencing template. TCRdb's table, derived via immunoSEQ multiplex PCR, lists solely in-frame clones and lacks some. This table holds 110,000 or so clones, roughly three fifths found once. Worth noting for this clone: Its antigen remains unidentified.

Whole-study results and caveats: Amid tofacitinib therapy, many expanded lesional clones stayed present in scalp and blood. TCR sharing across patients was less clear than in mice, possibly HLA-related.

Treatment given: oral pan-JAK inhibitor, 5-10 mg twice daily. The source was CD4+ T cells sorted from blood, collected at week 24, from a patient treated with tofacitinib. The chain uses TRBV6-5 and TRBJ2-5, with 14 bases aligning to TRBD2. This TCR derives from a human donor with alopecia areata. The CDR3: CASSSGLAGVETQYF. CDR3 in DNA: TGTGCCAGCAGTTCGGGACTAGCGGGGGTAGAGACCCAGTACTTC.